This is a list of T cell receptor beta chains from one sample in a study of blood T cell repertoires in COVID-19. Profiled with immunoSEQ multiplex PCR; TCRdb holds only in-frame clones, not every one. The sample yields some 70,000 clones, roughly nine tenths seen once. Sequenced input: peripheral blood. These receptors all stem from a man in his forties or fifties with active COVID-19. Each CDR3 is given with its conserved first and last residue. A D gene is named only where the DNA matches it firmly. Not all rows give a size; the values are once, few, many and, for expanded clones, a class.

>TRBV11-2|TRBJ2-7|-|-
CASRRTEVYEQYF
TGTGCCAGCCGCCGGACAGAAGTCTACGAGCAGTACTTC
>TRBV19|TRBJ1-1|TRBD1|-
CASSPRDRGNTEAFF
TGTGCCAGTAGTCCACGGGACAGGGGGAACACTGAAGCTTTCTTT
>TRBV4-1|TRBJ1-5|-|-
CASSQTVTRGNQPQHF
TGCGCCAGCAGCCAGACAGTGACTCGGGGCAATCAGCCCCAGCATTTT
>TRBV6-5|TRBJ1-5|-|-
CATLPRHTSNQPQHF
TGTGCCACCCTCCCTCGACACACTAGCAATCAGCCCCAGCATTTT
>TRBV4-1|TRBJ1-3|-|-
CASSPPPTTSGNTIYF
TGCGCCAGCAGCCCCCCCCCGACAACCTCTGGAAACACCATATATTTT
>TRBV6-2/TRBV6-3|TRBJ2-3|-|-
CASSPGPFSSTDTQYF
TGTGCCAGCAGTCCCGGTCCCTTCTCTAGCACAGATACGCAGTATTTT
>TRBV6-5|TRBJ1-2|TRBD1|-
CASRAGQGSGTGYTF
TGTGCCAGCCGGGCAGGACAGGGGAGTGGTACGGGCTACACCTTC
>TRBV4-1|TRBJ2-1|TRBD1|-
CASSQPGQSLNEQFF
TGCGCCAGCAGCCAGCCGGGACAGTCTCTCAATGAGCAGTTCTTC
>TRBV7-9|TRBJ2-1|-|-
CASSQQTSNEQFF
TGTGCCAGCAGCCAGCAGACTAGCAATGAGCAGTTCTTC
>TRBV19|TRBJ2-7|-|once
CASSIGELEQYF
TGTGCCAGTAGTATCGGGGAACTCGAGCAGTACTTC
>TRBV5-1|TRBJ2-1|-|-
CASSLEAGLPYNEQFF
TGCGCCAGCAGCCTCGAGGCCGGACTACCCTACAATGAGCAGTTCTTC
>TRBV5-1|TRBJ2-2|-|-
CASSRGNSGTGELFF
TGCGCCAGCAGCCGCGGGAACTCGGGCACCGGGGAGCTGTTTTTT